The 5 T cell receptor beta chains presented below share a single source sample, sequenced in a study of T cells in Graves' hyperthyroidism and ophthalmopathy. From RNA transcripts, TCR beta CDR3 regions were amplified. The TCR CDR3 was amplified in a first-round RT-PCR using the HTBI primer set. TCRdb reprocessed the multiplex PCR reads via MiXCR and lists one record per CDR3 protein. The sample yields about 270,000 distinct CDR3 sequences, approximately 23% seen once. The sample consisted of blood. The origin of the receptors is a woman aged 40 to 50 with Graves' ophthalmopathy.

This clonotype has ten or more counts. Just one base apart from a much larger clone, this may be a read error. The V and J genes are TRBV5-1 and TRBJ1-5; weak D call: TRBD1 (6 bases). Germline assignment: CDR1 SGHRS and CDR2 YFSETQ. The V gene lost 0 bases and the J gene lost 0 bases, with 7 bases spanning the gap. The CDR3 sequence is 15 residues long. The CDR3, as DNA: TGCGCCAGCAGCTTGGCAGGGGATAGCAATCAGCCCCAGCATTTT. It is translated as CASSLAGDSNQPQHF.

At least ten counts were recorded for this clonotype. The rearrangement links TRBV12-3 or TRBV12-4 to TRBJ2-5; possibly TRBD1 for D (6 bases). Trimming stripped 0 bases from V and 2 bases from J, with 10 bases between. The CDR3 is 15 amino acids. In nucleotides, the CDR3 is TGTGCCAGCAGTTTAGCTGCAGGGGCTCAAGAGACCCAGTACTTC. Translation: CASSLAAGAQETQYF.

The chain couples TRBV6-1 to TRBJ2-5, with D maybe TRBD2 (6 bases). The CDR3 is made up of 16 amino acids. The V end lost 8 bases, the J end lost 2 bases, and 21 bases lay between the germline ends. Germline V lookup: CDR1 MNHNS, CDR2 SASEGT. CDR3 loop: CASYNQLARNQETQYF. The CDR3 DNA reads TGTGCCAGCTATAATCAACTAGCCCGCAATCAAGAGACCCAGTACTTC.

This clonotype was seen a few times. The chain is built from TRBV11-2 and TRBJ2-1, with 13 bases lining up with TRBD2. Germline loops: CDR1 SGHAT, CDR2 FQNNGV. The CDR3 covers 21 residues. J was trimmed by 8 bases and V by 0 bases; bases with no gene match: 19. Written as DNA, the CDR3 is TGTGCCAGCAGCTTAGATTTTCGGGGACCCGGACTAGCGGGAGATAGGGATGAGCAGTTCTTC. This codes for CASSLDFRGPGLAGDRDEQFF.

This clonotype has ten or more counts. V and J are TRBV28 and TRBJ1-6, with a tentative D call TRBD1 (5 bases). Trimming took 6 bases from V and 18 from J, leaving 15 bases between them. From germline, CDR1 is MDHEN and CDR2 SYDVKM. The CDR3 has 11 residues. CDR3 in amino acids: CASSLGLSSHF. CDR3 nucleotides: TGTGCCAGCAGCCTGGGACTGTCTAGCCACTTT. Full variable domain (rest looked up from reference TRBV28 and TRBJ1-6): DVKVTQSSRYLVKRTGEKVFLECVQDMDHENMFWYRQDPGLGLRLIYFSYDVKMKEKGDIPEGYSVSREKKERFSLILESASTNQTSMYLCASSLGLSSHFGNGTRLTVT.